One sample yielded the 24 T cell receptor beta chains listed below, sequenced in a study of vaccination and CD4 T cells after COVID-19. Specified time point: late sampling 161 to 241 days after vaccination in three convalescent patients. A single record per CDR3 protein comes from TCRdb applying MiXCR to the PCR reads. Altogether 25,000 to 30,000 distinct CDR3 sequences are present, roughly 50% being singletons, with the ten largest covering more than 5%. The input for sequencing was CD4+ T cells from blood, taken about 7 months after SARS-CoV-2 vaccination. These receptors were obtained from a human donor who had recovered from COVID-19.

This clonotype was recorded a few times. The CDR3: CASSLASGGYEQYF. In DNA, the CDR3 is TGTGCCAGCAGCTTAGCTAGCGGTGGTTACGAGCAGTACTTC. This sequence joins TRBV7-2 and TRBJ2-7; D is possibly TRBD2 (6 bases). V shed 0 bases and J shed 4 bases, with 10 bases lying between them. The CDR3 sequence is 14 residues long. Germline V lookup: CDR1 SGHTA, CDR2 FQGNSA.

The chain links TRBV6-1 to TRBJ1-3, with D uncertain. CDR1 and CDR2 (germline): MNHNS, SASEGT. The V gene lost 1 base and the J gene lost 0 bases, with 10 bases spanning the gap. This CDR3 contains 16 residues. The CDR3: CASSEDGRLSGNTIYF. For the CDR3, the DNA is TGTGCCAGCAGTGAAGACGGACGGCTCTCTGGAAACACCATATATTTT.

This clonotype was observed a few times. The chain joins TRBV7-2 to TRBJ2-7; TRBD1 agrees at 9 bases. V gave up 5 bases and J gave up 5 bases; unmatched junction bases: 13. Germline V gives CDR1 SGHTA, CDR2 FQGNSA. This CDR3 contains 16 residues. CDR3 DNA: TGTGCCAGCAGCACCAGAACAGGGGGCGATTCCCACGAGCAGTACTTC. Amino acids: CASSTRTGGDSHEQYF.

This rearrangement joins TRBV20-1 to TRBJ2-7; D remains ambiguous. CDR3 length: 10 amino acids. The germline V gene has CDR1 DFQATT and CDR2 SNEGSKA (reference sequence). Trimming took off 6 bases at V and 6 bases at J, with 9 bases between the two ends. CDR3 coding DNA: TGCAGTGCGCAGGACCTCGAGCAGTACTTC. This codes for CSAQDLEQYF.

The V gene is TRBV20-1, the J gene TRBJ2-3; TRBD2 matches at 14 bases. Germline CDR1 reads DFQATT; CDR2 reads SNEGSKA (reference sequence). V lost 6 bases and J lost 2; bases outside the gene matches: 13. The CDR3 runs 18 residues. The CDR3 protein is CSAFTGGLAGANTDTQYF. CDR3 in DNA: TGCAGTGCCTTCACAGGGGGACTAGCGGGAGCAAACACAGATACGCAGTATTTT.

This clonotype turned up a few times. The chain links TRBV20-1 to TRBJ2-5, with D perhaps TRBD2 (6 bases). The CDR3 covers 15 residues. V lost 0 bases and J 1 base, leaving 12 bases between the germline ends. Germline CDR1 and CDR2: DFQATT and SNEGSKA (reference sequence). The CDR3 nucleotides read TGCAGTGCTAGAGAATCCCGCGGGACCCAAGAGACCCAGTACTTC. Translating gives CSARESRGTQETQYF.

This chain connects TRBV2 to TRBJ2-2, with 14 bases matching TRBD2. After removal of 4 bases from V and 7 bases from J, the junction contained 5 bases not matched to a gene. Germline CDR1 and CDR2: SNHLY and FYNNEI. The CDR3 runs 16 residues. The CDR3 protein is CASSAGLAGEDGELFF. The CDR3 DNA is TGTGCCAGCAGTGCGGGACTAGCGGGAGAGGACGGGGAGCTGTTTTTT. The full variable domain, in which reference TRBV2 and TRBJ2-2 provide the parts outside the CDR3, is EPEVTQTPSHQVTQMGQEVILRCVPISNHLYFYWYRQILGQKVEFLVSFYNNEISEKSEIFDDQFSVERPDGSNFTLKIRSTKLEDSAMYFCASSAGLAGEDGELFFGEGSRLTVL.

This chain joins TRBV21-1 and TRBJ2-5; the D segment call TRBD2 is taken from the table without a DNA check. TRBV21-1 is tagged as a pseudogene. The CDR3 is 16 residues long. DNA for the CDR3: TGTGCCAGCAAGACTAGCGGACCTAGTGGGGAAGAGACCCAGTACTTC. Translated, it gives CASKTSGPSGEETQYF.

This clonotype was recorded once. The chain joins TRBV2 to TRBJ2-3, with 7 positions matching TRBD1. The CDR3 spans 15 residues. The V gene's germline CDR1 is SNHLY and CDR2 FYNNEI. V shed 6 bases and J 1 base; nucleotides not matched to a gene: 7. The CDR3, as DNA: TGTGCCAGCAGATCACAGGGGTCTGGCACAGATACGCAGTATTTT. Its translation is CASRSQGSGTDTQYF.

V and J are TRBV20-1 and TRBJ2-7; D might be TRBD1 (6 bases). V lost 5 bases and J lost 1, with 9 bases in between. Germline loops: CDR1 DFQATT, CDR2 SNEGSKA (reference sequence). There are 12 residues in the CDR3. CDR3 coding DNA: TGCAGTGCTCCCGACAGGTCCTACGAGCAGTACTTC. It encodes CSAPDRSYEQYF.

The chain links TRBV28 to TRBJ2-1, with D uncertain. This CDR3 region has 11 residues. Germline V gene lookup returns CDR1 MDHEN and CDR2 SYDVKM. Trimming pared 3 bases from V and 8 bases from J, leaving 5 bases between. CDR3 region: CASSFYYEQFF. CDR3 bases: TGTGCCAGCAGTTTTTACTATGAGCAGTTCTTC.

This clonotype came up once. The J gene is TRBJ2-2, the V gene TRBV19; D might be TRBD2 (5 bases). The germline V and J ends were trimmed by 6 bases and 1 base, with 15 bases remaining between them. This CDR3 region has 16 residues. The V gene's germline CDR1 is LNHDA and CDR2 SQIVND (reference sequence). This CDR3 reads CASRRTQRRNTGELFF. The CDR3 nucleotides are TGTGCCAGTAGGCGGACTCAGCGGAGGAACACCGGGGAGCTGTTTTTT. The complete variable domain, with remaining parts taken from reference TRBV19 and TRBJ2-2, reads DGGITQSPKYLFRKEGQNVTLSCEQNLNHDAMYWYRQDPGQGLRLIYYSQIVNDFQKGDIAEGYSVSREKKESFPLTVTSAQKNPTAFYLCASRRTQRRNTGELFFGEGSRLTVL.

The chain combines TRBV7-9 with TRBJ1-3, with D unresolved. V lost 7 bases and J lost 0, with 10 bases in between. The V gene's germline CDR1 is SEHNR and CDR2 FQNEAQ (reference sequence). The CDR3 is made up of 14 amino acids. The CDR3 sequence: CASIPRDSGNTIYF. In DNA, the CDR3 is TGTGCCAGCATCCCCCGGGACTCTGGAAACACCATATATTTT.

This clonotype was seen more than once but under ten times. The chain employs TRBV27 and TRBJ1-1; D is undetermined. Germline-derived CDR1 and CDR2 are MNHEY and SMNVEV (reference sequence). This CDR3 has 14 residues. Trimming cost V 6 bases and J 1 base, with 12 bases left between them. The CDR3 here is CASSLWQTNTEAFF. CDR3 nucleotides: TGTGCCAGCAGCCTGTGGCAGACGAACACTGAAGCTTTCTTT.

This clonotype turned up a few times. The V gene is TRBV20-1, the J gene TRBJ2-5; maybe TRBD2 (5 bases). CDR1 is DFQATT and CDR2 is SNEGSKA in the germline V gene (reference sequence). V lost 5 bases and J 7 bases, leaving 17 bases between the germline ends. The CDR3 totals 13 residues. The CDR3 DNA follows: TGCAGTGCTCCTAATCAACTAGTGGGGACCCAGTACTTC. This encodes CSAPNQLVGTQYF.

The gene calls are TRBV4-3 and TRBJ2-3; D is uncertain. Trimming left V 4 bases short and J 0 bases short, with 14 bases between. The CDR3 length is 16 residues. From germline, CDR1 is LGHNA and CDR2 YSLEER. CDR3 nucleotide sequence: TGCGCCAGCAGCCCTCGCAGGATATCTAGCACAGATACGCAGTATTTT. Translating gives CASSPRRISSTDTQYF.

V gene TRBV7-2 combines with J gene TRBJ2-7, with 7 nucleotides matching TRBD2. The CDR3 spans 13 residues. With V trimmed by 0 bases and J by 6 bases, 2 bases remained unmatched. Germline-derived CDR1 and CDR2 are SGHTA and FQGNSA. CDR3 sequence: CASSLATSSEQYF. The CDR3 DNA reads as TGTGCCAGCAGCTTAGCGACTAGCTCCGAGCAGTACTTC.

The table lists this clonotype with a few counts. This chain joins TRBV27 and TRBJ1-1; D not certain. CDR3 length: 12 residues. Germline V gene lookup returns CDR1 MNHEY and CDR2 SMNVEV (reference sequence). V lost 7 bases, J lost 1 base, and 7 bases lay in between. The CDR3 bases are TGTGCCAGCACAACCACGAACACTGAAGCTTTCTTT. This translates into CASTTTNTEAFF.

The rearrangement joins TRBV28 to TRBJ1-2, with D uncertain. The CDR3 is 12 amino acids. Trimming cost V 8 bases and J 4 bases, with 11 bases left between them. From germline, CDR1 is MDHEN and CDR2 SYDVKM. The CDR3 loop is CASGLRFYGYTF. CDR3 nucleotides: TGTGCCAGCGGCCTCCGCTTCTATGGCTACACCTTC.

This sequence joins TRBV28 and TRBJ2-2, with D unclear. Germline CDR1 reads MDHEN; CDR2 reads SYDVKM. Trimming took off 6 bases at V and 3 bases at J, with 14 bases between the two ends. The CDR3 consists of 15 residues. The CDR3 DNA sequence: TGTGCCAGCAGAAGGAATCCCCAGGACACCGGGGAGCTGTTTTTT. This sequence encodes CASRRNPQDTGELFF.

This chain connects TRBV5-4 to TRBJ2-5; no definite D call. The V end lost 1 base, the J end lost 4 bases, and 5 bases lay between the germline ends. The CDR3 covers 12 residues. Germline values: CDR1 SGHNT, CDR2 YYREEE (reference sequence). The CDR3 protein is CASSLSPETQYF. The CDR3, as DNA: TGTGCCAGCAGCTTGTCCCCAGAGACCCAGTACTTC.

The gene calls are TRBV6-1 and TRBJ2-7, with D possibly TRBD1 on 6 matching bases. V shed 7 bases and J shed 2 bases, with 24 bases lying between them. CDR3 length: 17 residues. The germline V gene encodes CDR1 MNHNS and CDR2 SASEGT. The CDR3 loop reads CASTTGERIIGAYEQYF. As DNA, the CDR3 is TGTGCCAGCACGACAGGAGAAAGAATCATTGGGGCCTACGAGCAGTACTTC.

The V and J genes are TRBV6-1 and TRBJ2-2; a weak D match, TRBD2 (6 bases). The CDR3 loop spans 15 amino acids. V was shortened by 5 bases and J by 7 bases, with 17 bases between the two germline ends. CDR1 is MNHNS, CDR2 SASEGT, per germline. The CDR3 sequence is CASSNHGGLVGELFF. CDR3 nucleotides: TGTGCCAGCAGTAACCACGGAGGGCTAGTCGGGGAGCTGTTTTTT.

This clonotype is a singleton in its sample. The V call is TRBV5-5, the J call TRBJ1-5; D ambiguous. The CDR3 spans 12 residues. V was pared by 3 bases and J by 10 bases, with 11 bases between. Germline values: CDR1 SGHKS, CDR2 YYEKEE (reference sequence). CDR3 DNA: TGTGCCAGCAGCTCACTTATTGGACCCCAGCATTTT. It is translated as CASSSLIGPQHF.